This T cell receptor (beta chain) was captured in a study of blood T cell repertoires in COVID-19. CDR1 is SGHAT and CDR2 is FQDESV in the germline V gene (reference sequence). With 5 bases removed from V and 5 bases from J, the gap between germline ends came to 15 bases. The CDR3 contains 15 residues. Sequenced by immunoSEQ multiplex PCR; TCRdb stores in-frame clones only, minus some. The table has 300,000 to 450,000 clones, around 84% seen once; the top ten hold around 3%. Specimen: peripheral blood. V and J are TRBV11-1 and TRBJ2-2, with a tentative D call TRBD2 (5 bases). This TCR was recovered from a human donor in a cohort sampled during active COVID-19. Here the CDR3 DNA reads TGTGCCAGCAGCCCTGGGCGGGCCGGGACCGGGGAGCTGTTTTTT. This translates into CASSPGRAGTGELFF. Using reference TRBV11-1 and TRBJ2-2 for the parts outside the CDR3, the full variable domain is EAEVAQSPRYKITEKSQAVAFWCDPISGHATLYWYRQILGQGPELLVQFQDESVVDDSQLPKDRFSAERLKGVDSTLKIQPAELGDSAMYLCASSPGRAGTGELFFGEGSRLTVL.